This TCR beta chain was sequenced in a study of STAT5B mutations in CD4+ large granular lymphocyte leukemia. Overall study: Among healthy donors, a particular HLA allele went with more CDR3 'QG' motifs. Study-wide results and limits: Top patient clones used TRBV06 genes more often: 8/27 versus 2/35 in controls. Main leukemic clonotypes were patient-specific, but roughly 25% appeared at low frequency elsewhere.

In the case of this clone: As yet, its antigen is unknown.

Trimming shortened V by 0 bases and J by 9 bases, and 9 bases separated the two germline ends. This CDR3 is 13 amino acids long. Germline CDR1 reads MNHEY; CDR2 reads SVGAGI. The assay was run at survey level. Data came from immunoSEQ multiplex PCR; TCRdb stores just in-frame clones and leaves some out. The repertoire holds about 35,000 clones, 65% to 70% seen once, with about 2% in the top ten. This receptor was obtained from a human donor in good health. Sequenced sample: CD4+ T cells from blood buffy coats. J is TRBJ2-1 and V is TRBV6-5; D unclear. This chain's CDR3 is CASSYSRSSEQFF. CDR3 DNA sequence: TGTGCCAGCAGTTACTCGAGATCCAGTGAGCAGTTCTTC.